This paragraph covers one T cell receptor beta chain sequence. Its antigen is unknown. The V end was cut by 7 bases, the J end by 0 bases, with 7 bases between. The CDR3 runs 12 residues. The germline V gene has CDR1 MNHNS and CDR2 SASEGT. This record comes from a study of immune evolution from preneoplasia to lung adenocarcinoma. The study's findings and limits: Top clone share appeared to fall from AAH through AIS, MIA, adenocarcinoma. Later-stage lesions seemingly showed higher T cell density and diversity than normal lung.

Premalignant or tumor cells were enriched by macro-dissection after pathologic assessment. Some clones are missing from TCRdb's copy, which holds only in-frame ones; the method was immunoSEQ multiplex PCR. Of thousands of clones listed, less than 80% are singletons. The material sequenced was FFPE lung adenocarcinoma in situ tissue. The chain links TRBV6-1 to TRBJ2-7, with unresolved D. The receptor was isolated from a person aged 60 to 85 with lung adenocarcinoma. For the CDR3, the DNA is TGTGCCAGCAATGGGGACTCCTACGAGCAGTACTTC. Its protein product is CASNGDSYEQYF.